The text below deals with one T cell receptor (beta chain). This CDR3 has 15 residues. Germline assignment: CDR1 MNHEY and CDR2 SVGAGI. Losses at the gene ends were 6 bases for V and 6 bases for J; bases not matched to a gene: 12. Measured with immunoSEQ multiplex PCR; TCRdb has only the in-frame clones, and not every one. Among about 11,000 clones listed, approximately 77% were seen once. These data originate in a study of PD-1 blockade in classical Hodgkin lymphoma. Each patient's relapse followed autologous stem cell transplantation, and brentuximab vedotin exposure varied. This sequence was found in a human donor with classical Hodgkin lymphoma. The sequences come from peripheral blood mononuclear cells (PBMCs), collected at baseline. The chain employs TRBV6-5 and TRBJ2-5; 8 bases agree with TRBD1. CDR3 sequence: CASRTTGAGIKTQYF. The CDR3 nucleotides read TGTGCCAGCAGAACGACAGGGGCCGGGATAAAGACCCAGTACTTC.